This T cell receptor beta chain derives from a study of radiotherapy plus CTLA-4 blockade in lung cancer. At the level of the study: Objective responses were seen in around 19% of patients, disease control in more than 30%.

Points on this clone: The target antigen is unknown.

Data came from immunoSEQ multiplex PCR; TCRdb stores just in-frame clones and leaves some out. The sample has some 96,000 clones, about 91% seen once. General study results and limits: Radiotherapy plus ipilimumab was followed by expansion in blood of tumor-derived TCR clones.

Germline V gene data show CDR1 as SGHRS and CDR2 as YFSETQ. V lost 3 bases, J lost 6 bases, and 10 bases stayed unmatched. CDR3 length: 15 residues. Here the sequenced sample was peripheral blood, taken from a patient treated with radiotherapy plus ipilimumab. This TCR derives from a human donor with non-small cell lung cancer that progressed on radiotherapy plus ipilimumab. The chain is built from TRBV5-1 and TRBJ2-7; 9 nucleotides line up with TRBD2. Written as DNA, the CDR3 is TGCGCCAGCAGCTCCCTCGGGGTAGCGGGAGTCGAGCAGTACTTC. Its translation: CASSSLGVAGVEQYF.